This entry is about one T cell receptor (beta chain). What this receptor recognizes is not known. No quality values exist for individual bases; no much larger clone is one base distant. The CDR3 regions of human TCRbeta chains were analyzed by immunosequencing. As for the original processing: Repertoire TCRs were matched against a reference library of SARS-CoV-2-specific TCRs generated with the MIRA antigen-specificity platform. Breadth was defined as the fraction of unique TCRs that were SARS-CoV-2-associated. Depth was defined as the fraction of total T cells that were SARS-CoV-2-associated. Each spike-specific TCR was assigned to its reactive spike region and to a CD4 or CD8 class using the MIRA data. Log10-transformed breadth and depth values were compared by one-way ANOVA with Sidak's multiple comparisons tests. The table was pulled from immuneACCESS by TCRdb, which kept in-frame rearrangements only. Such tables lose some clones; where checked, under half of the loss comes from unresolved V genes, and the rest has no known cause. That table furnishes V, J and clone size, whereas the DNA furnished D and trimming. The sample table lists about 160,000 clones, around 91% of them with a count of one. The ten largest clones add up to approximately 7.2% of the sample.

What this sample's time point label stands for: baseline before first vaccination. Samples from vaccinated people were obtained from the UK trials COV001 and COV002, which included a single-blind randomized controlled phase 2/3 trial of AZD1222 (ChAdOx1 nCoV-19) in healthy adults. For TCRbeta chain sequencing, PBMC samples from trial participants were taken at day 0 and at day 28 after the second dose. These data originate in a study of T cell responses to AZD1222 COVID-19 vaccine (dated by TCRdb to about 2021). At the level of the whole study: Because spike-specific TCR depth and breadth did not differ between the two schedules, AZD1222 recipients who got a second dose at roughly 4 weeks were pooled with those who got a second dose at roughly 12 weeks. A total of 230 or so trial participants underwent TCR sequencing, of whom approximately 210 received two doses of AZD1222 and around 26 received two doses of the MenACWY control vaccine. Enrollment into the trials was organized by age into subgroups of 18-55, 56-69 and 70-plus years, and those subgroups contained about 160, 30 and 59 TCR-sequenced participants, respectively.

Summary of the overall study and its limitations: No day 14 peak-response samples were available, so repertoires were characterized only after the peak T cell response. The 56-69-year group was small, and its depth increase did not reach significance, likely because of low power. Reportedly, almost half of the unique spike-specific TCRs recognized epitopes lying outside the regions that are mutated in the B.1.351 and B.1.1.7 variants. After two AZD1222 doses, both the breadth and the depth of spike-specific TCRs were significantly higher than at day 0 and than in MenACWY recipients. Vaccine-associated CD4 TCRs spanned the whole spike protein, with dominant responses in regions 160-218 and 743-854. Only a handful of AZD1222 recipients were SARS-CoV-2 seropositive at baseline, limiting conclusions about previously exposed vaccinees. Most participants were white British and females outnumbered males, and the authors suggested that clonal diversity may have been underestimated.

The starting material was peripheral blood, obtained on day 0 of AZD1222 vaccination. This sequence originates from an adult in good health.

Here the CDR3 is given as CASSVTGTTEAFF. The sequenced DNA is TGTGCCAGCAGTGTAACAGGGACCACTGAAGCTTTCTTT. The V and J genes are TRBV12-3 or TRBV12-4 and TRBJ1-1; possibly the D gene is TRBD1, per 6 matching bases. V sheds 5 bases and J sheds 4 bases, leaving 11 bases between their ends. The CDR3 measures 13 amino acids from cysteine to phenylalanine. Of the read, only the CDR3 DNA is kept; its 39 bases are in frame from base 1.